This TCR beta chain was documented in a study of molecular identifiers for immune sequencing clone quantification. Overall study findings and caveats: Whereas naive cells kept under 1% of molecules in clones above 20 RNA copies, such clones held over 99% in effectors.

Libraries of naive CD8 T cells were made from around 20,000 to 1,000,000 sorted cells. They used 10%, 30% or 50% RNA. As CD8+CD4-CCR7+CD45RA+ cells, naive CD8 T cells were sorted. The CDR3 sequence is 12 residues long. V gave up 4 bases and J gave up 8 bases; unmatched junction bases: 4. From germline, CDR1 is SGHDN and CDR2 FVKESK. This clonotype was detected ten times or more. The antigen is not known. In preparing bulk TCR libraries, previously described methods and listed TCR primers were used. TCRdb processed the PCR reads anew with MiXCR; each CDR3 protein has one entry. This table has 9,500 to 15,000 distinct CDR3 sequences, 15% to 20% appearing once.

The source of this sequence is a human donor in good health. Some libraries in this study had Jurkat cell RNA spiked in. Sequencing was done on a sample of naive CD8+ T cells from blood, with Jurkat cell RNA spiked in. Specified subset: FACS-sorted CD8+CD4-CCR7+CD45RA+ naive T cells. The chain uses TRBV14 and TRBJ1-2, with 7 bases fitting TRBD1. CDR3 residues: CASSPTGKGYTF. CDR3 DNA: TGTGCCAGCAGCCCGACAGGGAAGGGCTACACCTTC.